Following are 18 T cell receptor beta chains from one sample sequenced in a study of graft-versus-host responses after intestinal transplantation. The assay was immunoSEQ multiplex PCR, and TCRdb's table has in-frame clones only and misses some. This table holds roughly 80,000 clones, roughly 90% found once. The sequencing here drew on PBMCs, taken 98 days after intestinal transplantation. The receptors were sampled from a human patient who received an intestinal transplant, so some T cells may come from the graft donor.

The J gene is TRBJ1-1, the V gene TRBV5-1; D is unresolved. Trimming took off 4 bases at V and 0 bases at J, with 7 bases between the two ends. The CDR3 runs to 13 residues. CDR1 SGHRS and CDR2 YFSETQ come from the germline V gene. This CDR3 is CASSPKVNTEAFF. CDR3 in DNA: TGCGCCAGCAGCCCGAAGGTGAACACTGAAGCTTTCTTT.

V and J are TRBV19 and TRBJ1-5; TRBD1 is a possible D gene (6 bases). The CDR3 length is 13 residues. Trimming stripped 5 bases from V and 7 bases from J, with 12 bases between. Looked up from germline, CDR1 is LNHDA and CDR2 is SQIVND (reference sequence). The chain's CDR3 is CASSLWQGQPQHF. CDR3 DNA: TGTGCCAGTAGTCTTTGGCAGGGGCAGCCCCAGCATTTT.

The chain uses TRBV6-6 and TRBJ2-7; TRBD1 matches at 9 bases. The CDR3 runs 14 residues. With 3 bases clipped from V and 4 bases from J, the junction kept 4 bases outside the gene matches. From germline, CDR1 is MNHNY and CDR2 SVGAGI (reference sequence). The CDR3 loop reads CASSYQTGGYEQYF. CDR3 DNA sequence: TGTGCCAGCAGTTATCAGACAGGGGGGTACGAGCAGTACTTC.

The rearrangement joins TRBV6-5 to TRBJ1-1; tentatively, D is TRBD1 (5 bases). Trimming shortened V by 7 bases and J by 4 bases, and 16 bases separated the two germline ends. CDR1 is MNHEY and CDR2 is SVGAGI in the germline V gene. This CDR3 has 14 amino acids. DNA for the CDR3: TGTGCCAGCACCCAAGCGGGGGAGGGCACTGAAGCTTTCTTT. This translates into CASTQAGEGTEAFF.

The J gene is TRBJ2-3, the V gene TRBV4-2, with 10 bases matching TRBD1. The CDR3 has 16 amino acids. Unmatched junction bases numbered 3, after V lost 1 base and J lost 2 bases. Germline CDR1 and CDR2: LGHNA and YNFKEQ. The CDR3 sequence: CASSQGGQGSTDTQYF. In DNA form, the CDR3 reads TGTGCCAGCAGCCAAGGGGGACAGGGGTCCACAGATACGCAGTATTTT.

This clone was recorded only once. CDR3 in amino acids: CSVEWVTEAFF. CDR3 coding DNA: TGCAGCGTTGAATGGGTTACTGAAGCTTTCTTT. This rearrangement joins TRBV29-1 to TRBJ1-1; no clear D gene. The CDR3 extends over 11 amino acids. Trimming removed 2 bases from V and 5 bases from J, with 6 bases in between. The germline V gene encodes CDR1 SQVTM and CDR2 ANQGSEA.

The rearrangement links TRBV15 to TRBJ1-5, with D unclear. V was pared by 0 bases and J by 4 bases, with 13 bases between. Germline values: CDR1 LNHNV, CDR2 YYDKDF (reference sequence). CDR3 length: 16 residues. This CDR3 reads CATSRDRPGDNQPQHF. The CDR3 bases are TGTGCCACCAGCAGAGATCGGCCCGGGGATAATCAGCCCCAGCATTTT.

The chain joins TRBV6-5 to TRBJ1-3; no clear D gene. The CDR3 runs 12 residues. Looked up from germline, CDR1 is MNHEY and CDR2 is SVGAGI. The V and J ends lost 8 bases and 2 bases respectively, with 7 bases between them. The DNA of the CDR3 is TGTGCCAGCCCGACACCTGGAAACACCATATATTTT. It encodes CASPTPGNTIYF.

The chain has TRBV30 and TRBJ2-5, with D unclear. Looked up from germline, CDR1 is GTSNPN and CDR2 is SVGIG (reference sequence). CDR3 size: 10 residues. V was cut by 5 bases and J by 4 bases, with 5 bases left in between. The chain's CDR3 is CAWGRETQYF. CDR3 in DNA: TGTGCCTGGGGTAGAGAGACCCAGTACTTC.

The chain couples TRBV27 to TRBJ2-3; D unclear. The CDR3 extends over 11 amino acids. V was pared by 6 bases and J by 6 bases, with 7 bases between. Germline loops: CDR1 MNHEY, CDR2 SMNVEV (reference sequence). CDR3 protein: CASRLGDTQYF. The CDR3 DNA follows: TGTGCCAGCAGGTTGGGGGATACGCAGTATTTT.

CDR3 region: CSASWRGSYNEQFF. CDR3 coding DNA: TGCAGCGCCTCCTGGAGGGGCTCCTACAATGAGCAGTTCTTC. This chain connects TRBV29-1 to TRBJ2-1; perhaps TRBD2 as D (6 bases). The CDR3 sequence is 14 residues long. V was clipped by 7 bases and J by 0 bases, with 13 bases between them. CDR1 is SQVTM, CDR2 ANQGSEA, per germline.

V and J are TRBV6-1 and TRBJ2-3, with a tentative D call TRBD1 (6 bases). The V and J ends lost 10 bases and 2 bases respectively, with 19 bases between them. This CDR3 has 15 residues. From germline, CDR1 is MNHNS and CDR2 SASEGT. The DNA for the CDR3 is TGTGCCATCCACAGGGCGAGGTGGGCCACAGATACGCAGTATTTT. Translating it yields CAIHRARWATDTQYF.

This clone was observed a handful of times. The rearrangement joins TRBV28 to TRBJ1-5; no reliable D call. The CDR3 length is 15 residues. The germline V gene has CDR1 MDHEN and CDR2 SYDVKM. Trimming stripped 6 bases from V and 0 bases from J, with 12 bases between. The CDR3 bases are TGTGCCAGCAGCCCGGGGAAGAGTAGCAATCAGCCCCAGCATTTT. It yields the protein CASSPGKSSNQPQHF.

The V gene is TRBV6-6, the J gene TRBJ2-1, with D possibly called TRBD1 or TRBD2 (6 bases each). The CDR3 contains 14 residues. Between the trimmed V and J ends, which lost 0 bases and 6 bases, there was a span of 9 bases. CDR1 is MNHNY, CDR2 SVGAGI, per germline (reference sequence). The CDR3 DNA sequence: TGTGCCAGCAGTTACTCAGGAGGGGGCAATGAGCAGTTCTTC. Translated: CASSYSGGGNEQFF.

The chain carries TRBV7-3 and TRBJ1-1, with D possibly TRBD1 on 5 matching bases. CDR3 length: 15 residues. From germline, CDR1 is SGHTA and CDR2 FQGTGA. The V gene lost 5 bases and the J gene lost 2 bases, with 15 bases spanning the gap. Written as DNA, the CDR3 is TGTGCCAGCAGCCCCTTCGGGGGTTTAAACACTGAAGCTTTCTTT. Protein product: CASSPFGGLNTEAFF.

The V and J genes are TRBV25-1 and TRBJ2-3; 9 positions match TRBD2. The CDR3 has 18 residues. The V gene's germline CDR1 is MGHDK and CDR2 SYGVNS. With V trimmed by 8 bases and J by 2 bases, 17 bases remained unmatched. Here the CDR3 DNA reads TGTGCCAGCGGGGGGCTAGCGGGACGGCACGGGTCCACAGATACGCAGTATTTT. As protein: CASGGLAGRHGSTDTQYF.

This chain connects TRBV2 to TRBJ2-3; TRBD2 is a possible D gene (6 bases). V shed 6 bases and J shed 6 bases, with 22 bases lying between them. Germline values: CDR1 SNHLY, CDR2 FYNNEI. This CDR3 comprises 16 residues. The CDR3 protein is CASRVPRDLSEDTQYF. The CDR3, as DNA: TGTGCCAGCAGGGTCCCCAGGGACTTGTCGGAGGATACGCAGTATTTT.

This rearrangement joins TRBV27 to TRBJ2-7, with D perhaps TRBD2 (6 bases). V lost 5 bases and J 0 bases, leaving 17 bases between the germline ends. This CDR3 spans 16 amino acids. Germline CDR1 is MNHEY and CDR2 is SMNVEV (reference sequence). This CDR3 is CASSLTLAASSYEQYF. CDR3 DNA sequence: TGTGCCAGCAGTCTGACCTTAGCGGCAAGCTCCTACGAGCAGTACTTC.